This TCR beta chain was recorded in a study of cytomegalovirus exposure and HLA in healthy donors. Study overall: Researchers previously reported finding fewer than 120 million unique TCR beta sequences from approximately 200 million T cells.

Each of the donors was a healthy bone marrow donor. Researchers ran the PCR with 60 Vbeta and 13 Jbeta primers. Generated by immunoSEQ multiplex PCR, the TCRdb table keeps only in-frame clones and is missing some. This table has about 130,000 clones, 75% to 85% appearing once. Germline assignment: CDR1 SGHRS and CDR2 YFSETQ. Unmatched junction bases numbered 13, after V lost 5 bases and J lost 6 bases. This CDR3 has 16 amino acids. This clonotype was obtained from a man aged 50 or older in good health and CMV-seronegative. The sample comprised PBMCs. The chain recombines TRBV5-1 with TRBJ1-5; TRBD1 aligns across 8 bases. The CDR3 spells CASRRSYGQGGQPQHF. DNA of the CDR3: TGCGCCAGCAGGAGAAGCTACGGACAGGGCGGTCAGCCCCAGCATTTT.